This TCR beta chain was retrieved from a study of blood T cell repertoires in COVID-19. The germline V gene encodes CDR1 MDHEN and CDR2 SYDVKM. Trimming removed 5 bases from V and 0 bases from J; junction bases left unmatched: 4. The CDR3 consists of 15 residues. Clones were sequenced by immunoSEQ multiplex PCR, and TCRdb holds only the in-frame ones, with some missing. The sample holds 140,000 to 150,000 clones; around 80% are singletons and the top ten take more than 5%. Material: PBMCs or T cells enriched from blood (not recorded which). The clonotype comes from a woman aged 45-65 years who had recovered from COVID-19. The V gene is TRBV28, the J gene TRBJ1-5, with 7 bases matching TRBD1. The CDR3 DNA is TGTGCCAGCAGTCCCGAGGGGGCTAGCAATCAGCCCCAGCATTTT. Translated: CASSPEGASNQPQHF.